This T cell receptor beta chain was found in a study of glioma-infiltrating T cells (dated by TCRdb to about 2016). Regarding the study in general: The study sequenced TCR alpha- and beta-chain repertoires from glioma tissue, from non-neoplastic brain tissue and from matched peripheral blood mononuclear cells. To measure divergence between tissue and blood T-cell populations, each tissue-infiltrating repertoire was compared with the peripheral blood repertoire of the same patient. Three low-grade glioma patients, seven to nine primary glioblastoma patients, and three non-glioma patients who contributed non-neoplastic brain tissue made up the paired cohort.

V is cut by 0 bases and J by 0 bases, and the space between the germline ends is 12 bases. The CDR3 spans 17 residues, from the cysteine through the phenylalanine. Left in the record is the CDR3 DNA by itself, 51 bases read in frame from the first base. The germline V gene gives CDR1 as LGHNA and CDR2 as YSLEER. This clonotype was observed at least ten times. Its recognized antigen is unknown. Base qualities are not recorded, but no much larger clone differs from it by a single base. Paper-wide results and their limitations: Tissue and blood shared very few CDR3 sequences, a result attributed to high CDR3 diversity and limited sampling. Group comparisons rested on small numbers: three non-neoplastic, three low-grade glioma and several glioblastoma patients. VJ-independent divergence between tissue and blood was below expectation in non-neoplastic patients but above expectation in all gliomas, especially low-grade gliomas.

TCR alpha and beta CDR3 regions were amplified with the iRepertoire nested amplicon-rescue multiplex PCR (arm-PCR) platform from RNA. The input for one-step reverse transcription and amplification was about 95-400 ng of tissue mRNA or PBMC total RNA. Following bead purification, Illumina adapters were added by a secondary multiplex PCR, and the libraries were gel-purified between 200 and 400 bp. Internal 6-nucleotide barcodes were carried by the libraries and were used for demultiplexing. The libraries were sequenced on an Illumina MiSeq using 2x220 or 2x250 nucleotide paired-end reads. The paper's processing steps were these. Paired reads were merged using FLASH 1.2.11 and aligned with BWA-MEM to the GRCh37 human genome, and TRA and TRB reads were then extracted. An IMGT-derived reference of cassette sequences and CDR3 motifs, with pseudogenes included, was used for V and J assignment. Reads were translated in three frames, and productive CDR3s were defined as those with a C...FGXG motif and no stop codons. Unique combinations of V-J cassette pair and CDR3 amino acid sequence were defined as clonotypes. Filtering of reads was based on Hamming distance, with the threshold set by the sequence error rate of each sample in mapped regions. The public reads were reanalyzed by TCRdb: fastp trimming at Q25, MiXCR alignment, in-frame beta chains only. Under each unique CDR3 protein, matching rows form one entry showing the most common genes and DNA. TCRdb, not the original authors, processed these V and J calls. Counted in this sample were approximately 110,000 distinct CDR3 sequences; roughly 24% of them appeared once. About 15% of the sample comes from the top ten.

Material: glioma tissue, nonneoplastic brain tissue, or PBMCs (not recorded which). This receptor chain uses TRBV4-3 and TRBJ2-1; 6 matching bases give a weak D call of TRBD2. The clonotype was recovered from a human donor with low-grade glioma or glioblastoma, undergoing nonglioma brain surgery, or in good health (not recorded which). The DNA is as follows: TGCGCCAGCAGCCAAGAACCAGGGAGGCTCTCCTACAATGAGCAGTTCTTC. Its protein reads: CASSQEPGRLSYNEQFF.